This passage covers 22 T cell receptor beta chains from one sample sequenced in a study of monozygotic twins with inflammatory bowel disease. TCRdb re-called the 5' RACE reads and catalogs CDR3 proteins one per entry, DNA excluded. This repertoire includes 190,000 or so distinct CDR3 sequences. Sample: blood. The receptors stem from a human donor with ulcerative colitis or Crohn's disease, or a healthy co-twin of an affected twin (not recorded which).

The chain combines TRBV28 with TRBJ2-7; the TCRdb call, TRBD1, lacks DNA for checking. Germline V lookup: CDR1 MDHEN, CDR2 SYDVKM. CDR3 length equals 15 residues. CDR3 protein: CASSTTGIGVYEQYF. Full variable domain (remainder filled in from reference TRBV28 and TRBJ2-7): DVKVTQSSRYLVKRTGEKVFLECVQDMDHENMFWYRQDPGLGLRLIYFSYDVKMKEKGDIPEGYSVSREKKERFSLILESASTNQTSMYLCASSTTGIGVYEQYFGPGTRLTVT.

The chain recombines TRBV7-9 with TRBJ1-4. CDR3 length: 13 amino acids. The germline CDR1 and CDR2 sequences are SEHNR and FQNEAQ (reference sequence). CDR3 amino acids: CASSSTTGEKLFF.

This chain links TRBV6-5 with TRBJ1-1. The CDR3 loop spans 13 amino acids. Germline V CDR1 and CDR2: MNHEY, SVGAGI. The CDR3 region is CASSYSNWRMAFF.

The CDR3 reads CASRADRKAFF. This chain uses TRBV12-3 or TRBV12-4 with TRBJ1-1; there is no DNA to check the TCRdb D call of TRBD1. The CDR3 has 11 amino acids.

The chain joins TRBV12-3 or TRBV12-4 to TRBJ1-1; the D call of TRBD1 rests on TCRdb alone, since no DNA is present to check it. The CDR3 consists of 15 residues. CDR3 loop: CASSQRQGLRIEAFF.

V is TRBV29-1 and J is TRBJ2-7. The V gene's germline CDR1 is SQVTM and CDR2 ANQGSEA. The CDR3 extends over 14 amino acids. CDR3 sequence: CSVAGTVLSYEQYF.

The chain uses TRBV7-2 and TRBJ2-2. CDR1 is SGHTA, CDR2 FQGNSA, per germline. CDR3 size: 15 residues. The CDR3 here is CASSPGSPNTGELFF.

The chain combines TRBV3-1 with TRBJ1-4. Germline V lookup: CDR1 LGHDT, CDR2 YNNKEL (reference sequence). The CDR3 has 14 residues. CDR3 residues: CASSQGVANEKLFF.

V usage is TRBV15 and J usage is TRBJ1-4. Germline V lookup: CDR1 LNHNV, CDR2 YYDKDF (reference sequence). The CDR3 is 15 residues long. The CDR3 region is CATSREKDFREKLFF.

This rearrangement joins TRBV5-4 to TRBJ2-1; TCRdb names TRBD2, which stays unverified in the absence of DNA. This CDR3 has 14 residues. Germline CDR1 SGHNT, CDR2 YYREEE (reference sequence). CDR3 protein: CASSLEIGPREQFF.

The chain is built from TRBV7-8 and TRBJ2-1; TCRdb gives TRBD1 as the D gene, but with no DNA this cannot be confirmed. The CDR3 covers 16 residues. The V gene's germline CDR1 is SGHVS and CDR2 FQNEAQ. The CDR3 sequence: CASSLAPQGSYNEQFF. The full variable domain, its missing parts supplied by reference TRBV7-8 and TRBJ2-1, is GAGVSQSPRYKVAKRGQDVALRCDPISGHVSLFWYQQALGQGPEFLTYFQNEAQLDKSGLPSDRFFAERPEGSVSTLKIQRTQQEDSAVYLCASSLAPQGSYNEQFFGPGTRLTVL.

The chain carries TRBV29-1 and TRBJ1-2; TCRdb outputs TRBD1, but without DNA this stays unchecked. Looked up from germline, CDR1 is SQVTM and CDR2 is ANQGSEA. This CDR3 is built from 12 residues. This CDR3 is CSVERGADGYTF. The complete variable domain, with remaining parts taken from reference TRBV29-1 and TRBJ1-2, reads SAVISQKPSRDICQRGTSLTIQCQVDSQVTMMFWYRQQPGQSLTLIATANQGSEATYESGFVIDKFPISRPNLTFSTLTVSNMSPEDSSIYLCSVERGADGYTFGSGTRLTVV.

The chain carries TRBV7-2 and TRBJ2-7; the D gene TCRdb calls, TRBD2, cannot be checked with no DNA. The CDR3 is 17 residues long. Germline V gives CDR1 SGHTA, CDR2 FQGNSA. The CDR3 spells CASSLFSGMSRSYEQYF.

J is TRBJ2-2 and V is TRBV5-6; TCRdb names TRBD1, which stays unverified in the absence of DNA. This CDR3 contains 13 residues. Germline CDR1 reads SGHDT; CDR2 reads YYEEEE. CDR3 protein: CASSRTGAGELFF.

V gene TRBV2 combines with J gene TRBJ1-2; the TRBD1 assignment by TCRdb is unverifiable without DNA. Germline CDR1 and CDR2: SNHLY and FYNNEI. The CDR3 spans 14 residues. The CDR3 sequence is CASSDPGDIYGYTF.

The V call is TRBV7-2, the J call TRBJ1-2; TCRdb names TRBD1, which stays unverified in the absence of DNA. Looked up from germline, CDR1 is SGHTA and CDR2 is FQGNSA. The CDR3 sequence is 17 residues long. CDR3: CASSPSPGTGPNYGYTF.

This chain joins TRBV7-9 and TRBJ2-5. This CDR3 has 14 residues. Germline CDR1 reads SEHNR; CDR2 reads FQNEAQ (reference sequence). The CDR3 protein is CASSLGKGAETQYF.

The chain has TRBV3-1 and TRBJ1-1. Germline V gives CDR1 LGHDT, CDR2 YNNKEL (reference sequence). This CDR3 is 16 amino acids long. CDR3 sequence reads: CASSLGGYARGTEAFF.

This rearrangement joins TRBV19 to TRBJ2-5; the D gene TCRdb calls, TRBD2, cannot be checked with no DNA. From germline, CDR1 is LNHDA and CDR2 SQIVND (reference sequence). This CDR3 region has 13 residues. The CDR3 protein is CASSIRLSETQYF. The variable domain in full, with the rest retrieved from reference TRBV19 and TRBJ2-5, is DGGITQSPKYLFRKEGQNVTLSCEQNLNHDAMYWYRQDPGQGLRLIYYSQIVNDFQKGDIAEGYSVSREKKESFPLTVTSAQKNPTAFYLCASSIRLSETQYFGPGTRLLVL.

This chain's CDR3 is CASSQGVWIGENSPLHF. The rearrangement links TRBV7-9 to TRBJ1-6; TCRdb outputs TRBD1, but without DNA this stays unchecked. The CDR3 totals 17 residues. Germline V gene sequence: CDR1 SEHNR, CDR2 FQNEAQ (reference sequence).

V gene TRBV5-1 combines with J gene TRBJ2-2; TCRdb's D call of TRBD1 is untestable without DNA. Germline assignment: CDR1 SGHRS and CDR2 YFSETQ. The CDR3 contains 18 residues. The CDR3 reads CASSSGPRSYLNTGELFF.

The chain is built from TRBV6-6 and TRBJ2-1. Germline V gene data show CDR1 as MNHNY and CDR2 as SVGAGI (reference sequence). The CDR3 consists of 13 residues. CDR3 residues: CASISDGSNEQFF.